This note documents a single T cell receptor (beta chain) sequence. This sample also contains other DNA sequences that code for the same CDR3. These data are taken from a study of cytomegalovirus exposure and HLA in healthy donors. The V gene's germline CDR1 is MNHNS and CDR2 SASEGT. Trimming shortened V by 4 bases and J by 0 bases, and 10 bases separated the two germline ends. The CDR3 covers 15 residues. A multiplex PCR was run with 60 Vbeta primers and 13 Jbeta primers. Sequencing used immunoSEQ multiplex PCR; TCRdb keeps in-frame clones, though not all of them. Its table lists 34,000 or so clones. Sequencing was carried out using PBMCs. This chain uses TRBV6-1 with TRBJ1-5, with D possibly being TRBD1 (5 bases). The sequence came from a female donor in good health and CMV-seronegative. DNA for the CDR3: TGTGCCAGCAGTGGCAGGGTTGTTAGCAATCAGCCCCAGCATTTT. It encodes CASSGRVVSNQPQHF.